The 25 T cell receptor beta chains listed next were all sequenced from one sample in a study of beta chain features in type 1 diabetes. The whole isolated RNA underwent reverse transcription, so sequencing captured expressed TCRB transcripts. Method: immunoSEQ multiplex PCR; TCRdb's copy keeps in-frame clones and lacks some. The top ten clones hold approximately 0.05% of a sample with roughly 450,000 clones, 10% to 12% of them seen once. Sequencing was carried out using naive CD4+ T cells from blood. Receptors were obtained from a woman younger than 30 in good health.

The chain joins TRBV5-6 to TRBJ1-1; 10 positions agree with TRBD1. Germline loops: CDR1 SGHDT, CDR2 YYEEEE. The CDR3 is made up of 13 amino acids. After removal of 4 bases from V and 6 bases from J, the junction contained 3 bases not matched to a gene. DNA of the CDR3: TGTGCCAGCAGCGGGGACAGGGGAGCTGAAGCTTTCTTT. It codes for CASSGDRGAEAFF.

This clone showed up just a few times. This CDR3 reads CATSTERGGWQFF. For the CDR3, the DNA is TGTGCCACCAGCACAGAGAGAGGAGGTTGGCAGTTCTTC. The rearrangement uses TRBV15 and TRBJ2-1; the D gene is possibly TRBD2 (5 bases). V was clipped by 4 bases and J by 12 bases, with 16 bases between them. Germline V gene sequence: CDR1 LNHNV, CDR2 YYDKDF (reference sequence). This CDR3 has 13 amino acids.

This sequence joins TRBV7-2 and TRBJ2-1; D not resolved. V lost 2 bases, J lost 8 bases, and 7 bases lay in between. Germline-derived CDR1 and CDR2 are SGHTA and FQGNSA. The CDR3 totals 12 residues. The CDR3 DNA sequence: TGTGCCAGCAGCTTATTACTACATGAGCAGTTCTTC. It is translated as CASSLLLHEQFF.

This clone was seen more than once but under ten times. The V gene is TRBV5-1, the J gene TRBJ2-1, with 8 bases matching TRBD1. CDR1 is SGHRS, CDR2 YFSETQ, per germline. This CDR3 contains 15 residues. V dropped 2 bases and J dropped 7; count of bases not matched to a gene: 8. The CDR3 DNA sequence: TGCGCCAGCAGCTTCTCAGGGGGCGACCTGAATGAGCAGTTCTTC. This gives the protein CASSFSGGDLNEQFF.

This clone was found a few times. The chain joins TRBV19 to TRBJ2-1; TRBD2 matches at 10 bases. Germline V gives CDR1 LNHDA, CDR2 SQIVND (reference sequence). J was trimmed by 9 bases and V by 7 bases; bases with no gene match: 6. This CDR3 comprises 13 residues. The CDR3 here is CASMASGSSEQFF. Written as DNA, the CDR3 is TGTGCCAGTATGGCTAGCGGGAGTAGTGAGCAGTTCTTC.

The J gene is TRBJ2-7, the V gene TRBV7-9; 14 nucleotides agree with TRBD2. The CDR3 covers 15 residues. V was clipped by 5 bases and J by 2 bases; unmatched bases: 2. Germline CDR1 reads SEHNR; CDR2 reads FQNEAQ (reference sequence). The CDR3 nucleotides read TGTGCCAGCAGCGGACTAGCGGGAGGCACCTACGAGCAGTACTTC. It codes for CASSGLAGGTYEQYF.

The sample holds a few counts of this clone. The chain employs TRBV10-3 and TRBJ2-6; 7 bases line up with TRBD1. V was clipped by 4 bases and J by 2 bases; unmatched bases: 8. CDR1 and CDR2 from the germline V gene are ENHRY and SYGVKD. The CDR3 spans 17 residues. The CDR3 sequence: CAISGGEGATGANVLTF. As DNA, the CDR3 is TGTGCCATCAGTGGAGGCGAGGGGGCGACTGGGGCCAACGTCCTGACTTTC.

V is TRBV19 and J is TRBJ2-5; 12 bases agree with TRBD2. This CDR3 contains 15 residues. V lost 7 bases, J lost 3 bases, and 6 bases stayed unmatched. The germline V gene has CDR1 LNHDA and CDR2 SQIVND (reference sequence). CDR3 nucleotide sequence: TGTGCCAGTAACACACTAGCGGGAGGCGAAGAGACCCAGTACTTC. Protein product: CASNTLAGGEETQYF. The variable domain in full, completed from reference TRBV19 and TRBJ2-5, reads DGGITQSPKYLFRKEGQNVTLSCEQNLNHDAMYWYRQDPGQGLRLIYYSQIVNDFQKGDIAEGYSVSREKKESFPLTVTSAQKNPTAFYLCASNTLAGGEETQYFGPGTRLLVL.

V is TRBV7-2 and J is TRBJ1-5; D is unclear. Per germline, CDR1 SGHTA and CDR2 FQGNSA. The ends were cut back, 0 bases at V and 4 bases at J, with 19 bases in the middle. CDR3 length: 18 residues. CDR3 coding DNA: TGTGCCAGCAGCTTAGCTCTTTGGGTTAGCCTGCAAAATCAGCCCCAGCATTTT. It codes for CASSLALWVSLQNQPQHF. Drawing the rest from reference TRBV7-2 and TRBJ1-5, the complete variable domain is GAGVSQSPSNKVTEKGKDVELRCDPISGHTALYWYRQSLGQGLEFLIYFQGNSAPDKSGLPSDRFSAERTGGSVSTLTIQRTQQEDSAVYLCASSLALWVSLQNQPQHFGDGTRLSIL.

The chain is built from TRBV4-1 and TRBJ2-3; TRBD2 agrees at 9 bases. There are 16 residues in the CDR3. Trimming removed 4 bases from V and 6 bases from J; junction bases left unmatched: 11. Germline V gives CDR1 MGHRA, CDR2 YSYEKL. CDR3 in DNA: TGCGCCAGCAGCCCCCCCGCTAGCGGGGTCCGGGATACGCAGTATTTT. Its protein product is CASSPPASGVRDTQYF.

This clone was seen only a few times. The chain carries TRBV7-9 and TRBJ2-3; possible D gene TRBD2, 5 bases. CDR3 length: 14 amino acids. In germline, CDR1 is SEHNR, CDR2 FQNEAQ (reference sequence). V was pared by 2 bases and J by 4 bases, with 10 bases between. The CDR3 sequence is CASSLILEADTQYF. In DNA form, the CDR3 reads TGTGCCAGCAGCTTAATACTAGAGGCAGATACGCAGTATTTT.

The rearrangement uses TRBV9 and TRBJ2-7; possibly TRBD2 for D (6 bases). CDR3 length: 16 amino acids. Between the trimmed V and J ends, which lost 0 bases and 0 bases, there was a span of 13 bases. In germline, CDR1 is SGDLS, CDR2 YYNGEE. CDR3 sequence reads: CASSVEEGPSSYEQYF. The DNA for the CDR3 is TGTGCCAGCAGCGTAGAGGAGGGGCCTAGCTCCTACGAGCAGTACTTC.

The chain is built from TRBV6-4 and TRBJ1-1; D unclear. Trimming cost V 4 bases and J 1 base, with 7 bases left between them. Germline assignment: CDR1 MRHNA and CDR2 SNTAGT. This CDR3 has 13 residues. CDR3 bases: TGTGCCAGCAGTGCGCAGTGGAACACTGAAGCTTTCTTT. Its protein is CASSAQWNTEAFF.

This chain links TRBV2 with TRBJ2-1, with D perhaps matching TRBD2 (6 bases). Germline CDR1 and CDR2: SNHLY and FYNNEI. The germline V and J ends were trimmed by 3 bases and 3 bases, with 15 bases remaining between them. CDR3 size: 16 residues. DNA for the CDR3: TGTGCCAGCAGTGAGGATGGGAGGACCGTCTACAATGAGCAGTTCTTC. Amino acids: CASSEDGRTVYNEQFF.

The chain is built from TRBV18 and TRBJ2-3, with 8 bases lining up with TRBD1. V was clipped by 6 bases and J by 2 bases; unmatched bases: 7. This CDR3 has 15 amino acids. Germline V CDR1 and CDR2: KGHSH, LQKENI. The CDR3 DNA is TGTGCCAGCTCGCCTAGGACAGGGACCACAGATACGCAGTATTTT. Translating gives CASSPRTGTTDTQYF.

The chain joins TRBV6-5 to TRBJ2-7, with TRBD1 matching over 7 bases. Germline-derived CDR1 and CDR2 are MNHEY and SVGAGI. This CDR3 region has 13 residues. Trimming cost V 6 bases and J 6 bases; bases outside gene matches: 8. The CDR3 coding sequence is TGTGCCAGCAGCTTTACAGGGGACCGCGAGCAGTACTTC. It translates to CASSFTGDREQYF.

This clone was seen a handful of times. V and J are TRBV9 and TRBJ1-4, with 8 bases lining up with TRBD1. Trimming at V came to 0 bases and at J to 8 bases, leaving 6 bases not matched to a gene. CDR1 SGDLS and CDR2 YYNGEE come from the germline V gene. The CDR3 spans 15 residues. CDR3 region: CASSVARTGSEKLFF. In nucleotides, the CDR3 is TGTGCCAGCAGCGTAGCCCGGACAGGGAGCGAAAAACTGTTTTTT.

The chain has TRBV19 and TRBJ2-1; TRBD2 is a possible D gene (5 bases). CDR1 is LNHDA, CDR2 SQIVND, per germline (reference sequence). Trimming left V 4 bases short and J 5 bases short, with 18 bases between. This CDR3 spans 16 amino acids. CDR3 protein: CASSTTPGILNNEQFF. The CDR3 DNA sequence: TGTGCCAGTAGTACAACTCCGGGAATACTCAACAATGAGCAGTTCTTC.

The chain is built from TRBV2 and TRBJ2-5; D uncertain. Germline V gene data show CDR1 as SNHLY and CDR2 as FYNNEI. V was shortened by 5 bases and J by 4 bases, with 14 bases between the two germline ends. The CDR3 spans 14 residues. The CDR3, as DNA: TGTGCCAGCAGTCCTTGGACGTTAGGAGAGACCCAGTACTTC. Encoded protein: CASSPWTLGETQYF.

This clone was found a few times. The chain is built from TRBV21-1 and TRBJ1-2; TRBD1 is the table's D call, not checked against the DNA. TRBV21-1 is classified as a pseudogene. This CDR3 has 14 residues. The CDR3 loop reads CASSKGQGNYGYTF. The DNA for the CDR3 is TGTGCCAGCAGCAAAGGACAGGGAAACTATGGCTACACCTTC.

This clone came up a few times. CDR3 DNA: TGTGCCATCAGTGACCCCAACACAGGGGTTCAGTTCTTC. Translated, it gives CAISDPNTGVQFF. The chain recombines TRBV10-3 with TRBJ2-1, with 7 bases aligning to TRBD1. The CDR3 runs 13 residues. J was trimmed by 13 bases and V by 3 bases; bases with no gene match: 9. In germline, CDR1 is ENHRY, CDR2 SYGVKD.

The chain recombines TRBV11-2 with TRBJ2-7; no definite D call. V dropped 4 bases and J dropped 4 bases, with 14 bases sitting between them. Germline lookup yields CDR1 SGHAT and CDR2 FQNNGV. This CDR3 is 14 amino acids long. The CDR3 nucleotides are TGTGCCAGCAGCTCTCGGACGCACTTTTACGAGCAGTACGTC. Amino acid sequence: CASSSRTHFYEQYV.

The V and J genes are TRBV5-6 and TRBJ1-1; no clear D. With 1 base removed from V and 8 bases from J, the gap between germline ends came to 9 bases. The CDR3 has 12 amino acids. Germline lookup yields CDR1 SGHDT and CDR2 YYEEEE. The CDR3 sequence: CASSLWAEEAFF. The DNA for the CDR3 is TGTGCCAGCAGCTTGTGGGCAGAAGAAGCTTTCTTT.

The V and J genes are TRBV18 and TRBJ2-1; D might be TRBD2 (5 bases). There are 15 residues in the CDR3. V was trimmed by 4 bases and J by 6 bases, leaving 16 bases between them. Germline V lookup: CDR1 KGHSH, CDR2 LQKENI. CDR3 protein: CASSRLGSGSNEQFF. Here the CDR3 DNA reads TGTGCCAGCTCACGCTTAGGGTCGGGGAGCAATGAGCAGTTCTTC.

This clone was seen more than once but under ten times. The chain uses TRBV30 and TRBJ1-3, with D tentatively TRBD1 (5 bases). The germline gives CDR1 GTSNPN, CDR2 SVGIG (reference sequence). The CDR3 sequence is 14 residues long. V shed 4 bases and J shed 3 bases, with 13 bases lying between them. The CDR3 nucleotides read TGTGCCTGGACCCACGGGACGGGTGGAAACACCATATATTTT. It is translated as CAWTHGTGGNTIYF.